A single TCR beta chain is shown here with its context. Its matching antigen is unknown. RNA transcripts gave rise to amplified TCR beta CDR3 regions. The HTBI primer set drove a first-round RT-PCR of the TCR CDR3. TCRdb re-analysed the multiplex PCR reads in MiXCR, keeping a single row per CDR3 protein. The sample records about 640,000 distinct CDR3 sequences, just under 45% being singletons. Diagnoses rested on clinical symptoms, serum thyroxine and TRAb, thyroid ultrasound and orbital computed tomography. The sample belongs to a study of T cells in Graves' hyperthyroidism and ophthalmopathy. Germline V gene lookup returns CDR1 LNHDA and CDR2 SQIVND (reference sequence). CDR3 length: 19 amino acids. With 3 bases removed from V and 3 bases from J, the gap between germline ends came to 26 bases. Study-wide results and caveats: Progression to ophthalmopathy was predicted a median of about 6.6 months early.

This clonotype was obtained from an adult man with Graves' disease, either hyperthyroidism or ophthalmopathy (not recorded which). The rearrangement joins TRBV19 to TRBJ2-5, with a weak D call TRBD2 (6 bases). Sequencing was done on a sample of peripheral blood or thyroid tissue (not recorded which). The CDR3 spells CASSIGSVAGRVRKETQYF. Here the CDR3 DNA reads TGTGCCAGTAGTATTGGAAGTGTTGCGGGACGGGTGCGTAAAGAGACCCAGTACTTC.